This T cell receptor (beta chain) originates from a study of blood T cells in healthy people across ages. Through a sample-barcoded 5' primer and a J-beta primer mix, a second PCR was run for 7 to 11 cycles. TCRdb fed the 5' RACE reads into MiXCR, producing one record per CDR3 protein. The sample carries 500,000 to 600,000 distinct CDR3 sequences, 25% to 30% recorded once. The CDR3 runs 14 residues. Trimming removed 6 bases from V and 7 bases from J, with 16 bases in between. This rearrangement joins TRBV12-3 or TRBV12-4 to TRBJ1-5; possible D gene TRBD1, 6 bases. Sequencing was done on a sample of blood. This TCR came from a woman between 70 and 85 years old in good health. CDR3 residues: CASSITGGHQPQHF. The CDR3, as DNA: TGTGCCAGCAGCATAACTGGGGGGCACCAGCCCCAGCATTTT.